Listed below are T cell receptor beta chains from one sample, sequenced in a study of T cells in tuberculosis. Generated by immunoSEQ multiplex PCR, the TCRdb table keeps only in-frame clones and is missing some. Altogether about 33,000 clones are present, just under 95% being singletons, with the ten largest covering more than 6.5%. Sequencing was done on a sample of PBMCs. The receptors shown here come from a donor aged 10-30 years with latent tuberculosis or without tuberculosis infection. Some clones in this sample may be carry-over from other donors' samples. The CDR3 runs from the conserved cysteine through the conserved F or W. Fields, in order: J gene, V gene, clone size, D gene, CDR3 length, CDR3 protein, CDR3 DNA. D genes are given only for firm matches. The listing skips clone size in some rows; elsewhere it reads once, few, many or a size class.

J: TRBJ2-2; V: TRBV7-8; size: once; D: TRBD2; length: 17; CDR3: CASSPGLAGVFTGELFF; DNA: TGTGCCAGCAGCCCGGGACTAGCGGGAGTATTTACCGGGGAGCTGTTTTTT
J: TRBJ2-7; V: TRBV9; size: .; D: TRBD2; length: 16; CDR3: CASSADGLAGGYEQYF; DNA: TGTGCCAGCAGCGCAGACGGACTAGCGGGTGGGTACGAGCAGTACTTC
J: TRBJ2-1; V: TRBV2; size: .; D: .; length: 10; CDR3: CASSAVSQFF; DNA: TGTGCCAGCTCGGCGGTGTCGCAGTTCTTC
J: TRBJ2-1; V: TRBV2; size: .; D: TRBD1; length: 12; CDR3: CASKEGANEQFF; DNA: TGTGCCAGCAAAGAGGGGGCCAATGAGCAGTTCTTC
J: TRBJ2-2; V: TRBV5-1; size: .; D: TRBD2; length: 17; CDR3: CASSPRRLAGGPGELFF; DNA: TGCGCCAGCAGCCCCCGAAGGCTAGCGGGAGGGCCGGGGGAGCTGTTTTTT
J: TRBJ1-2; V: TRBV5-1; size: .; D: TRBD1; length: 14; CDR3: CASSEGTGIDGYTF; DNA: TGCGCCAGCAGCGAAGGGACAGGGATCGATGGCTACACCTTC
J: TRBJ2-7; V: TRBV28; size: .; D: .; length: 14; CDR3: CASSLYGRGDEQYF; DNA: TGTGCCAGCAGTTTATATGGCAGGGGGGACGAGCAGTACTTC
J: TRBJ1-2; V: TRBV27; size: .; D: .; length: 13; CDR3: CASSFTSGSGYTF; DNA: TGTGCCAGCAGTTTCACCTCAGGGTCTGGCTACACCTTC
J: TRBJ2-5; V: TRBV2; size: .; D: .; length: 12; CDR3: CASHPSGETQYF; DNA: TGTGCCAGCCACCCGTCCGGGGAGACCCAGTACTTC
J: TRBJ2-7; V: TRBV9; size: .; D: .; length: 15; CDR3: CASSVGNSGTYEQYF; DNA: TGTGCCAGCAGCGTAGGGAATAGCGGAACCTACGAGCAGTACTTC
J: TRBJ1-2; V: TRBV7-2; size: once; D: .; length: 15; CDR3: CASSLREPPTGGYTF; DNA: TGTGCCAGCAGCTTGAGGGAGCCCCCGACCGGTGGCTACACCTTC
J: TRBJ1-5; V: TRBV28; size: .; D: TRBD1; length: 15; CDR3: CASSLGQDSNQPQHF; DNA: TGTGCCAGCAGTTTAGGACAGGATAGCAATCAGCCCCAGCATTTT
J: TRBJ1-3; V: TRBV11-2; size: .; D: .; length: 15; CDR3: CASSLGASSGNTIYF; DNA: TGTGCCAGCAGCTTAGGTGCGAGCTCTGGAAACACCATATATTTT
J: TRBJ2-5; V: TRBV4-1; size: .; D: TRBD2; length: 15; CDR3: CASSQRGLFQETQYF; DNA: TGCGCCAGCAGCCAACGGGGACTATTCCAAGAGACCCAGTACTTC
J: TRBJ2-5; V: TRBV2; size: medium-sized; D: TRBD1; length: 15; CDR3: CASLKFGTEQETQYF; DNA: TGTGCCAGCCTCAAATTTGGGACAGAGCAAGAGACCCAGTACTTC
J: TRBJ1-1; V: TRBV9; size: .; D: .; length: 14; CDR3: CASSVASGGTEAFF; DNA: TGTGCCAGCAGCGTAGCTTCGGGGGGAACTGAAGCTTTCTTT
J: TRBJ2-3; V: TRBV4-2; size: .; D: .; length: 16; CDR3: CASSLLSGVGTDTQYF; DNA: TGTGCCAGCAGCCTCCTTTCCGGGGTTGGCACAGATACGCAGTATTTT
J: TRBJ1-3; V: TRBV7-6; size: .; D: .; length: 13; CDR3: CASSSPSGNTIYF; DNA: TGTGCCAGCAGCTCCCCCTCCGGAAACACCATATATTTT
J: TRBJ2-7; V: TRBV6-1; size: .; D: .; length: 14; CDR3: CASRIPLGGYEQYF; DNA: TGTGCCAGCAGAATACCACTAGGGGGTTACGAGCAGTACTTC
J: TRBJ1-1; V: TRBV11-2; size: .; D: .; length: 16; CDR3: CASSPRQKYMNTEAFF; DNA: TGTGCCAGCAGCCCCCGACAGAAATATATGAACACTGAAGCTTTCTTT
J: TRBJ2-3; V: TRBV13; size: .; D: .; length: 13; CDR3: CASSLRRSDTQYF; DNA: TGTGCCAGCAGCTTAAGGAGGTCAGATACGCAGTATTTT
J: TRBJ2-2; V: TRBV5-1; size: once; D: .; length: 17; CDR3: CASSLLPPTGSTGELFF; DNA: TGCGCCAGCAGCTTGCTCCCTCCTACCGGGAGCACCGGGGAGCTGTTTTTT
J: TRBJ2-2; V: TRBV5-1; size: .; D: .; length: 13; CDR3: CASSLQGTGELFF; DNA: TGCGCCAGCAGCTTGCAGGGTACCGGGGAGCTGTTTTTT
J: TRBJ1-1; V: TRBV6-1; size: .; D: .; length: 12; CDR3: CASRQRNTEAFF; DNA: TGTGCCAGCAGACAGAGAAACACTGAAGCTTTCTTT
J: TRBJ2-2; V: TRBV15; size: .; D: .; length: 14; CDR3: CATSRDLTGGELFF; DNA: TGTGCCACCAGCAGAGATTTGACTGGGGGGGAGCTGTTTTTT
J: TRBJ1-1; V: TRBV19; size: .; D: TRBD1; length: 14; CDR3: CASSPYRGVAEAFF; DNA: TGTGCCAGTAGTCCCTACAGGGGTGTCGCTGAAGCTTTCTTT
J: TRBJ1-1; V: TRBV5-1; size: .; D: .; length: 14; CDR3: CASSLNAVNTEAFF; DNA: TGCGCCAGCAGCTTGAATGCAGTGAACACTGAAGCTTTCTTT
J: TRBJ1-3; V: TRBV10-1; size: once; D: TRBD1; length: 16; CDR3: CASSPGQPNSGNTIYF; DNA: TGCGCCAGCAGTCCGGGACAGCCAAACTCTGGAAACACCATATATTTT
J: TRBJ2-7; V: TRBV5-1; size: .; D: .; length: 15; CDR3: CASSPEPSGSYEQYF; DNA: TGCGCCAGCAGCCCTGAACCGAGCGGCTCCTACGAGCAGTACTTC
J: TRBJ1-1; V: TRBV5-1; size: .; D: .; length: 13; CDR3: CASSPGQNTEAFF; DNA: TGCGCCAGCAGCCCCGGACAGAACACTGAAGCTTTCTTT
J: TRBJ2-7; V: TRBV10-3; size: .; D: .; length: 16; CDR3: CAISAAGTISSYEQYF; DNA: TGTGCCATCAGTGCAGCCGGGACAATCAGCTCCTACGAGCAGTACTTC
J: TRBJ2-1; V: TRBV6-5; size: .; D: .; length: 14; CDR3: CASRFPGYLGEQFF; DNA: TGTGCCAGCAGATTTCCAGGGTACTTAGGTGAGCAGTTCTTC
J: TRBJ1-6; V: TRBV2; size: .; D: TRBD1; length: 18; CDR3: CASSADRGPFFGNSPLHF; DNA: TGTGCCAGCAGTGCGGACAGGGGGCCATTCTTCGGTAATTCACCCCTCCACTTT
J: TRBJ1-2; V: TRBV14; size: .; D: TRBD1; length: 15; CDR3: CASSLTTGGHYGYTF; DNA: TGTGCCAGCAGCCTTACAACAGGGGGGCACTATGGCTACACCTTC
J: TRBJ1-1; V: TRBV18; size: .; D: .; length: 12; CDR3: CASSRGNTEAFF; DNA: TGTGCCAGCTCAAGGGGGAACACTGAAGCTTTCTTT
J: TRBJ2-5; V: TRBV11-2; size: .; D: TRBD1; length: 15; CDR3: CASSLGHQGEETQYF; DNA: TGTGCCAGCAGCTTAGGACATCAGGGGGAAGAGACCCAGTACTTC
J: TRBJ2-1; V: TRBV6-1; size: .; D: .; length: 13; CDR3: CASSVRQGDEQFF; DNA: TGTGCCAGCAGTGTGAGGCAGGGCGATGAGCAGTTCTTC
J: TRBJ2-7; V: TRBV4-1; size: .; D: TRBD2; length: 19; CDR3: CASSPQEGTVTSGTYEQYF; DNA: TGCGCCAGCAGCCCTCAAGAAGGGACAGTGACTAGCGGTACCTACGAGCAGTACTTC
J: TRBJ1-1; V: TRBV9; size: .; D: .; length: 13; CDR3: CASSVAPNTEAFF; DNA: TGTGCCAGCAGCGTAGCCCCAAACACTGAAGCTTTCTTT
J: TRBJ1-5; V: TRBV2; size: .; D: TRBD1; length: 14; CDR3: CASSQGAGNQPQHF; DNA: TGTGCCAGCAGTCAGGGGGCAGGGAATCAGCCCCAGCATTTT
J: TRBJ2-2; V: TRBV12-1; size: .; D: .; length: 20; CDR3: CASSSRASGRGEINTGELFF; DNA: TGTGCCAGCAGCTCCCGGGCTAGCGGGAGGGGGGAGATCAACACCGGGGAGCTGTTTTTT
J: TRBJ1-1; V: TRBV4-1; size: .; D: .; length: 15; CDR3: CASSQASGSNTEAFF; DNA: TGCGCCAGCAGCCAAGCGTCGGGGAGTAACACTGAAGCTTTCTTT
J: TRBJ2-4; V: TRBV5-1; size: .; D: .; length: 15; CDR3: CASSYDGGAKNIQYF; DNA: TGCGCCAGCAGCTACGACGGAGGGGCCAAAAACATTCAGTACTTC